This TCR beta chain was identified during a study of T cells in Graves' hyperthyroidism and ophthalmopathy. TCR beta CDR3 sequences were amplified from RNA transcripts. Primed by the HTBI set, a first-round RT-PCR was run on the TCR CDR3. MiXCR, applied by TCRdb to the multiplex PCR reads, yields one record per CDR3 protein. In the table there are fewer than 400,000 distinct CDR3 sequences, approximately 14% of which are singletons. Uncontrolled infection, other autoimmune disease, pregnancy or lactation disqualified patients from enrolment. The V gene's germline CDR1 is MGHRA and CDR2 YSYEKL. Trimming took off 4 bases at V and 5 bases at J, with 11 bases between the two ends. The CDR3 consists of 14 residues. Of note for this clonotype: Its target is not known.

General observations from the study: The model foresaw ophthalmopathy a median around seven months prior to onset.

The J gene is TRBJ2-2, the V gene TRBV4-1; D remains unclear. This clonotype originated in a woman under 30 with Graves' hyperthyroidism that later progressed to Graves' ophthalmopathy. Sequencing was performed on blood. CDR3 amino acids: CASSRQLGTGELFF. For the CDR3, the DNA is TGCGCCAGCAGCCGTCAATTAGGTACCGGGGAGCTGTTTTTT.